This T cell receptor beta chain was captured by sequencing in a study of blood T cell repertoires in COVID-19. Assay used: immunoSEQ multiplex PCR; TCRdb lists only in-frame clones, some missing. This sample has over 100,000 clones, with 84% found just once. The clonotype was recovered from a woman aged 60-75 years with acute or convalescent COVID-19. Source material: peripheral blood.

The CDR3 loop is CASSFGAGGRRGKAQYF. The CDR3 DNA follows: TGTGCCAGCAGCTTTGGAGCGGGGGGCCGAAGGGGGAAGGCCCAGTACTTC. The genes are TRBV5-6 and TRBJ2-5; 9 bases align to TRBD2. This CDR3 spans 17 amino acids. The V segment lost 2 bases and the J segment 9 bases; nucleotides outside the gene matches: 17. CDR1 is SGHDT, CDR2 YYEEEE, per germline.